The text below deals with one TCR beta chain. The junction departs from germline at one end; a sequencing error may be responsible. The data originate from a study of T cells in tuberculosis. Looking at the study overall: CD1B tetramers identified T cells specific for mycobacterial lipid GMM.

Sorting used thawed, overnight-rested PBMC stained with anti-CD3, a viability dye and GMM-loaded CD1B tetramer. CD1B tetramers were loaded with Rhodococcus equi-derived C32 glucose monomycolate. This table comes from immunoSEQ multiplex PCR, and its TCRdb copy is limited to in-frame clones, with some not included. The data contain around 60,000 clones, 81% of them singletons. This sequence was found in an adult woman with latent tuberculosis. Sequencing was carried out using CD1b-GMM tetramer-negative cells sorted from PBMCs.

CDR3 residues: CAPWGVWDF. In DNA, the CDR3 is TGTGCCCCCTGGGGAGTTTGGGACTTC. The chain combines TRBV5-4 with TRBJ2-5; TRBD2 might be the D (5 bases). The CDR3 length is 9 residues. The germline gives CDR1 SGHNT, CDR2 YYREEE (reference sequence).